The text below deals with one TCR beta chain. Its target is unknown. The data are from a study of cytomegalovirus exposure and HLA in healthy donors. Notes on the study in general: The finding came from a later analysis; first-cohort TCR clusters tended to co-occur in the 130 or so validation repertoires. High sensitivity and specificity were reportedly achieved when the classifier diagnosed cytomegalovirus status.

V dropped 11 bases and J dropped 3; count of bases not matched to a gene: 7. The CDR3 length is 12 residues. Sequencing was performed with immunoSEQ multiplex PCR; in TCRdb, only in-frame clones are kept and a portion is missing. The repertoire holds roughly 60,000 clones, about 96% seen once, with about 0.96% in the top ten. The chain combines TRBV23-1 with TRBJ2-7; TRBD1 matches 7 bases. TRBV23-1 carries the ORF label, with uncertain function. The TCR originated in a man aged 18 to 35 in good health and CMV-seronegative. The specimen sequenced was PBMCs. CDR3 DNA sequence: TGCGCCGCTCGGGGACAGAGCTACGAGCAGTACTTC. Protein product: CAARGQSYEQYF.